This T cell receptor (beta chain) was retrieved from a study of blood T cell repertoires in COVID-19. Method: immunoSEQ multiplex PCR; TCRdb's copy keeps in-frame clones and lacks some. The sample has roughly 200,000 clones; about 81% are singletons. Two consecutive negative NP/OP PCR tests, clearance, or resolved symptoms defined Cohort 3 recovery. The CDR3 covers 15 residues. Trimming stripped 5 bases from V and 5 bases from J, with 15 bases between. CDR1 and CDR2 (germline): KGHDR, SFDVKD. This chain connects TRBV24-1 to TRBJ2-1, with D maybe TRBD1 (5 bases). The TCR originated in a man aged 35-49 years who had recovered from COVID-19. Sequenced: PBMCs or T cells enriched from blood (not recorded which). The CDR3 sequence is CATSARAGYDNEQFF. Written as DNA, the CDR3 is TGTGCCACCAGTGCTAGGGCAGGGTACGACAATGAGCAGTTCTTC.